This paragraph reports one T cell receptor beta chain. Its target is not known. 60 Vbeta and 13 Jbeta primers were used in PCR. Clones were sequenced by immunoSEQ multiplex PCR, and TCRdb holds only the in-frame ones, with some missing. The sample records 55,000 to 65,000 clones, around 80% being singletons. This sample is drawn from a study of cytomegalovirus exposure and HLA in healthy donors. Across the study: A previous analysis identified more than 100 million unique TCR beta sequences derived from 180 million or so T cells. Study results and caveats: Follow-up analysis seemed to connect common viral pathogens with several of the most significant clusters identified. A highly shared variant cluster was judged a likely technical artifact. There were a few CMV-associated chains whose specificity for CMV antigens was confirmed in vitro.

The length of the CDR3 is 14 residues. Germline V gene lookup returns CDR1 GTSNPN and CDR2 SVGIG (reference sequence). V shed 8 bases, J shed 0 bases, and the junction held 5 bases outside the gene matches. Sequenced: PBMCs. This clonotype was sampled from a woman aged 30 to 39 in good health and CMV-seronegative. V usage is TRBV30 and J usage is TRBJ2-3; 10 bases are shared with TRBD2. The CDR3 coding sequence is TGTGCCGGAACTAGCGGGAAGAGCACAGATACGCAGTATTTT. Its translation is CAGTSGKSTDTQYF.